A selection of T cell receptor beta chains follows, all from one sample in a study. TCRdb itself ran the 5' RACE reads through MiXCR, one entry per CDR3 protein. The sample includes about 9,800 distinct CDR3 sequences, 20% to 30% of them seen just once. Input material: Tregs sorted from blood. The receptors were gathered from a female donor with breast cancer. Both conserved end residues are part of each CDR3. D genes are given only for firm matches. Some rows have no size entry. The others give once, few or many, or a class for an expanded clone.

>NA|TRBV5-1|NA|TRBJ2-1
TGCGCCAGCAGCTTGGACAGTAGAAACTATGGCTACTACAATGAGCAGTTCTTC
CASSLDSRNYGYYNEQFF
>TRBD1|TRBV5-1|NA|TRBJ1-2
TGCGCCAGCAGCTCGAATGGGACAGACCCGCGCGGCCACACCTTC
CASSSNGTDPRGHTF
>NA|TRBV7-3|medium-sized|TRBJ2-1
TGTGCCAGCAGCTTAATCCTAGCACGCTCCTACAATGAGCAGTTCTTC
CASSLILARSYNEQFF
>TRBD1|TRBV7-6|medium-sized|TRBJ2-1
TGTGCCAGCAGCTCGACAGGGGCAAGCTCCTACAATGAGCAGTTCTTC
CASSSTGASSYNEQFF
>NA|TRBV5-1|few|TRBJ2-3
TGCGCCAGCAGCTTCAGCACAGATACGCAGTATTTT
CASSFSTDTQYF
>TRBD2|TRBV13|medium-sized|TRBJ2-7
TGTGCCAGCAGCTCCACCTCCAGACTAGCGGGAGGGCCACCCTACGAGCAGTACTTC
CASSSTSRLAGGPPYEQYF
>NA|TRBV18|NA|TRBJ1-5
TGTGCCAGCTCAGAAACAAATCAGCACCAGCATTTT
CASSETNQHQHF
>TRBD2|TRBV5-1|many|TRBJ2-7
TGCGCCAGCAGCGGACAAGGGACTAGCGGGAGTTACGAGCAGTACTTC
CASSGQGTSGSYEQYF
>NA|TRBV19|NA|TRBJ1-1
TGTGCCAGTAGTATGACAGTCGCCACTGAAGCTTTCTTT
CASSMTVATEAFF
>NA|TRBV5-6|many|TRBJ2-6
TGTGCCAGCAGTCACCCGCGGGGGCCTGGGGCCAACGTCCTGACTTTC
CASSHPRGPGANVLTF
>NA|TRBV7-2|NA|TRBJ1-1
TGTGCCAGCACCGGACAGATTTTGAACACTGAAGCTTTCTTT
CASTGQILNTEAFF
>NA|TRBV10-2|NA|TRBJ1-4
TGCGCCAGCGTCGGTTTTCCAACAGCTAATGAAAAACTGTTTTTT
CASVGFPTANEKLFF
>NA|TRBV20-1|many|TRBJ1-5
TGCAGTGCTAGAGAGAGCGACGTTAGCAATCAGCCCCAGCATTTT
CSARESDVSNQPQHF
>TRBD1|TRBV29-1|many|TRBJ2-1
TGCAGCGTGGGGACAGGGAATTACAATGAGCAGTTCTTC
CSVGTGNYNEQFF
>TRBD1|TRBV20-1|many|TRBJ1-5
TGCAGTGCTAGAGATGAGGGGACAGCCGGTATCAATCAGCCCCAGCATTTT
CSARDEGTAGINQPQHF
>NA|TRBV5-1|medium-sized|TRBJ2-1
TGCGCCAGCAGCTTGGTTGGCCGGTACAATGAGCAGTTCTTC
CASSLVGRYNEQFF
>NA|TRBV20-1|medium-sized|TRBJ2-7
TGCAGTGCTACCCAGCGCTCCTACGAGCAGTACTTC
CSATQRSYEQYF
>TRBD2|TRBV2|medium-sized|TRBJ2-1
TGTGCCAGCGAGGGACTAGCGGGAGACAATGAGCAGTTCTTC
CASEGLAGDNEQFF
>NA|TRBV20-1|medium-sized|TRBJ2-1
TGCAGTGCAACAAGGGCAGCGGGCGTCTACAATGAGCAGTTCTTC
CSATRAAGVYNEQFF
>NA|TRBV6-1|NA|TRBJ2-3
TGTGCCAGCAGTGCCTTTCGACCGAGCACAGATACGCAGTATTTT
CASSAFRPSTDTQYF
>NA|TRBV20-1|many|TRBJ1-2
TGCAGTGCTAGAGGGGTGAGGGACTATGGCTACACCTTC
CSARGVRDYGYTF
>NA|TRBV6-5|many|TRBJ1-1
TGTGCCAGCAGTTTCATGGCCGGTGAAGCTTTCTTT
CASSFMAGEAFF
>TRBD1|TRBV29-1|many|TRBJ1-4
TGCAGCGTTTCCAGACAGGGAACTAATGAAAAACTGTTTTTT
CSVSRQGTNEKLFF
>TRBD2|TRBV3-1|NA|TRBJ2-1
TGTGCCAGCAGCCAAGATGGGGGTCGAGCGGGAGGGGAAGAGCAGTTCTTC
CASSQDGGRAGGEEQFF
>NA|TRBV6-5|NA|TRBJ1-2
TGTGCCAGCAGTCTCGGGACGGACTATGGCTACACCTTC
CASSLGTDYGYTF
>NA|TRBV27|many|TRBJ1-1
TGTGCCAGCAGTTTATCTCCCGTGGGCACTGAAGCTTTCTTT
CASSLSPVGTEAFF
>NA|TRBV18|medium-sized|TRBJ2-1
TGTGCCAGCTCACCAGCGGGAACCTACAATGAGCAGTTCTTC
CASSPAGTYNEQFF
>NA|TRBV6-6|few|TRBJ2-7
TGTGCCAGCACGGCGGACCGCCGTACCTACGAGCAGTACTTC
CASTADRRTYEQYF
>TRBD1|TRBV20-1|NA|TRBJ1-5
TGCAGTGCTGGAGATACAGGGGGCTGGAGCGATCAGCCCCAGCATTTT
CSAGDTGGWSDQPQHF
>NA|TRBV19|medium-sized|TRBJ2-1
TGTGCCAGTAGTATTAGTCGACGTGGATACGGTGAGCAGTTCTTC
CASSISRRGYGEQFF
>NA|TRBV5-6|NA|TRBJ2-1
TGTGCCAGCAGCTCTGGACAGCCTAATGAACAGTTCTTC
CASSSGQPNEQFF
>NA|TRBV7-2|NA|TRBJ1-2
TGTGCCAGCAGCACATCCCTAAACTCCAACTATGGCTACACCTTC
CASSTSLNSNYGYTF
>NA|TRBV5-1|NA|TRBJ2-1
TGCGCCAGCAGCTTCCAGGATTGGAACAATGAGCAGTTCTTC
CASSFQDWNNEQFF
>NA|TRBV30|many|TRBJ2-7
TGTGCCTGGAGTTTCCCTCCTTTGAACGAGCAGTACTTC
CAWSFPPLNEQYF
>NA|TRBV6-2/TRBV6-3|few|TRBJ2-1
TGTGCCAGCAGCGACAATGAGCAGTTCTTC
CASSDNEQFF
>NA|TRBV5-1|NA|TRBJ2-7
TGCGCCAGCAGCCCTTGGGGGGGCTCCTGCGAGCAGCACTTC
CASSPWGGSCEQHF
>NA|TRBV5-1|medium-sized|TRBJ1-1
TGCGCCAGCAGCTTAGCGGAATTTAACACTGAAGCTTTCTTT
CASSLAEFNTEAFF
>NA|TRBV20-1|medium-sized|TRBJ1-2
TGCAGTGCTAGTTCCGGGGCGGGGGGCTACACCTTC
CSASSGAGGYTF
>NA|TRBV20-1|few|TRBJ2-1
TGCAGTGCTAGAGATTATGAGGGGAGCTACAATGAGCAGTTCTTC
CSARDYEGSYNEQFF
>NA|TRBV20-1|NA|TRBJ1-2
TGCAGTGCTAGCGAACAGGGTTATGGCTACACCTTC
CSASEQGYGYTF
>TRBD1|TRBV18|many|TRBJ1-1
TGTGCCAGCTCTCACGGACAGGGAGAAACTGAAGCTTTCTTT
CASSHGQGETEAFF
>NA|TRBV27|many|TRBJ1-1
TGTGCCAGCAGTTCAGTCCTTGGGGGAACTGAAGCTTTCTTT
CASSSVLGGTEAFF